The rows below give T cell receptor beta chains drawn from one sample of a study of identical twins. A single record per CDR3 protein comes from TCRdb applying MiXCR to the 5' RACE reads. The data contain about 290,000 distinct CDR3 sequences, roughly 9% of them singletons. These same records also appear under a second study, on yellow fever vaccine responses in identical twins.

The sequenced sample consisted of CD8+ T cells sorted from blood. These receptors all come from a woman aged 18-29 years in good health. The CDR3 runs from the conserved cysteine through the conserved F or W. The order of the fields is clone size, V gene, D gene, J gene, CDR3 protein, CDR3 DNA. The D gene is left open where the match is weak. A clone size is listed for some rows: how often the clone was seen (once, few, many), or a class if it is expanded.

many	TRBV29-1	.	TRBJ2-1	CSGGRQGKNNEQFF	TGCAGCGGGGGGCGGCAGGGGAAGAACAATGAGCAGTTCTTC
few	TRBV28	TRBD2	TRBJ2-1	CASSLGTGTSLYNEQFF	TGTGCCAGCAGTTTAGGGACCGGGACTAGCTTGTACAATGAGCAGTTCTTC
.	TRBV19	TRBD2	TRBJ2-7	CASSIPWRERSYEQYF	TGTGCCAGTAGTATCCCCTGGCGGGAGAGGTCCTACGAGCAGTACTTC
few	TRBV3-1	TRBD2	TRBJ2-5	CASSLIGTSGDSAQYF	TGTGCCAGCAGCCTAATAGGGACTAGCGGGGACTCGGCCCAGTACTTC
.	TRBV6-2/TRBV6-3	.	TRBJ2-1	CASGQGSSYNEQFF	TGTGCCAGCGGTCAGGGGAGCTCCTACAATGAGCAGTTCTTC
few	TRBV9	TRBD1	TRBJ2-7	CASSPRGQESYEQYF	TGTGCCAGCAGCCCCCGAGGACAGGAGTCCTACGAGCAGTACTTC
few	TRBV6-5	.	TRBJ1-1	CASSYFWDFDRRNTEAFF	TGTGCCAGCAGTTACTTTTGGGATTTTGACAGACGGAACACTGAAGCTTTCTTT
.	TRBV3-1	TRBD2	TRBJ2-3	CASSQPFGGGYTDTQYF	TGTGCCAGCAGCCAGCCCTTTGGGGGGGGGTACACAGATACGCAGTATTTT
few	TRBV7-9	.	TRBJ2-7	CASSSGTIPLYEQYF	TGTGCCAGCAGCTCGGGAACCATACCCCTCTACGAGCAGTACTTC
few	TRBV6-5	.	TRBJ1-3	CASSYQGANTIYF	TGTGCCAGCAGTTACCAAGGGGCCAACACCATATATTTT
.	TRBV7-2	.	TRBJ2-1	CASSLLGLDYNEQFF	TGTGCCAGCAGCTTATTAGGACTGGACTACAATGAGCAGTTCTTC
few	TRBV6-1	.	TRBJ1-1	CASTPQGRAEAFF	TGTGCCAGTACGCCCCAGGGGAGGGCTGAAGCTTTCTTT
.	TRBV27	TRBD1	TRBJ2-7	CASTTGSHEQYF	TGTGCCAGCACGACAGGGTCCCACGAGCAGTACTTC
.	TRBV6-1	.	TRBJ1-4	CASSVGQGNEKLFF	TGTGCCAGCAGTGTAGGGCAGGGTAATGAAAAACTGTTTTTT
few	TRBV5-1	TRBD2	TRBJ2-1	CASSPRGGRYNEQFF	TGCGCCAGCAGCCCGCGGGGGGGCCGGTACAATGAGCAGTTCTTC
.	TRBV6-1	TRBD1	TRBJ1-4	CASGTGVTNEKLFF	TGTGCCAGTGGGACAGGGGTGACTAATGAAAAACTGTTTTTT